Following are 2 T cell receptor beta chains from one sample sequenced in a study of vaccination and CD4 T cells after COVID-19. Sample time point: late sampling 161 to 241 days after vaccination in a few convalescent patients. Treatment reported: roughly 11-day PBMC culture with coronavirus spike peptide pools or control peptides (ViraFEST assay). No antigens are known for them. Cultured CD4+ T cell DNA underwent sequencing with the Oncomine TCR Beta short-read assay. TCRdb fed the PCR reads into MiXCR, producing one record per CDR3 protein. The table includes tens of thousands of distinct CDR3 sequences, roughly 43% detected once. Sequenced here: CD4+ T cells from blood, cultured in vitro, sampled about 7 months after SARS-CoV-2 vaccination. Receptor source: a human donor who had recovered from COVID-19.

The table lists this clonotype with a count of one. The V and J genes are TRBV28 and TRBJ2-1; D is perhaps TRBD2 (6 bases). This CDR3 has 15 amino acids. Germline CDR1 is MDHEN and CDR2 is SYDVKM. Deletions cut 8 bases from V and 2 bases from J, with 16 bases between. The CDR3 reads CASGRRDAPYNEQFF. The DNA for the CDR3 is TGTGCCAGCGGCCGGAGGGACGCCCCCTACAATGAGCAGTTCTTC. The complete variable domain, with remaining parts taken from reference TRBV28 and TRBJ2-1, reads DVKVTQSSRYLVKRTGEKVFLECVQDMDHENMFWYRQDPGLGLRLIYFSYDVKMKEKGDIPEGYSVSREKKERFSLILESASTNQTSMYLCASGRRDAPYNEQFFGPGTRLTVL.

The rearrangement joins TRBV6-5 to TRBJ2-7; TRBD1 aligns across 9 bases. The V and J ends lost 2 bases and 3 bases, in that order; junction bases with no gene match: 8. CDR1 MNHEY and CDR2 SVGAGI come from the germline V gene. The CDR3 has 16 residues. The CDR3 is CASSYPRGTGNYEQYF. Written as DNA, the CDR3 is TGTGCCAGCAGTTACCCGAGAGGGACAGGGAACTACGAGCAGTACTTC.